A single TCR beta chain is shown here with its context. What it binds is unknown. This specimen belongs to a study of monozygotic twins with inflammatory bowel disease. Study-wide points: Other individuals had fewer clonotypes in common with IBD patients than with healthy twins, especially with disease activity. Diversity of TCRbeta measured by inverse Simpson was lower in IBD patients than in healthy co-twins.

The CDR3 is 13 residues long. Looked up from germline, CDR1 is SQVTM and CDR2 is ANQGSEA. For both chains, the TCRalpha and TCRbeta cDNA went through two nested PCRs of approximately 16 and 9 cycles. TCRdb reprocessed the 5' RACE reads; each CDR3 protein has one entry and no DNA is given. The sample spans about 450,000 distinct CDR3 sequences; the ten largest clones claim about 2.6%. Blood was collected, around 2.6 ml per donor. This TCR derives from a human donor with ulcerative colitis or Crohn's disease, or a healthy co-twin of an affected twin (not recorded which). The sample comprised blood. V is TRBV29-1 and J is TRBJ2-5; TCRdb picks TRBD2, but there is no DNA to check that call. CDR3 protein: CSGVYKGRETQYF. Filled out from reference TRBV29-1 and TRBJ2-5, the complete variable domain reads SAVISQKPSRDICQRGTSLTIQCQVDSQVTMMFWYRQQPGQSLTLIATANQGSEATYESGFVIDKFPISRPNLTFSTLTVSNMSPEDSSIYLCSGVYKGRETQYFGPGTRLLVL.